The clone carrying this TCR beta chain appeared many times. Its antigen is undetermined. Attachment of unique molecular identifiers was made to individual cDNA molecules. Each CDR3 protein gets one entry after TCRdb re-called the 5' RACE reads with MiXCR. The table shows roughly 120,000 distinct CDR3 sequences, with 14% to 15% occurring only once. This specimen comes from a study of early T cells in non-severe SARS-CoV-2 infection. Findings and limits, study-wide: Using VDJdb, the matching emphasized anti-spike CD8 responses while missing private and CD4 specificities.

The CDR3 has 14 residues. Germline CDR1 is GTSNPN and CDR2 is SVGIG (reference sequence). V was trimmed by 3 bases and J by 6 bases, leaving 17 bases between them. Input material: whole blood. The clonotype was recovered from an adult who was a healthcare worker with PCR-confirmed SARS-CoV-2 infection or an uninfected control (not recorded which). The genes are TRBV30 and TRBJ1-1, with a weak D call TRBD1 (6 bases). The chain's CDR3 is CAWRNRVGIAEAFF. DNA of the CDR3: TGTGCCTGGAGGAACAGGGTAGGAATCGCTGAAGCTTTCTTT.